One and the same sample provided the 9 T cell receptor beta chains below, sequenced in a study of OX40 agonist ivuxolimab in advanced cancers. Assay: immunoSEQ multiplex PCR; the TCRdb copy retains only in-frame clones and omits some. The repertoire holds roughly 70,000 clones, with roughly 84% as singletons. The sequencing used CD4+ or CD8+ T cells sorted from blood, collected in a trial of the OX40 agonist ivuxolimab. These receptor sequences come from an adult with an advanced solid tumor such as melanoma, head and neck, liver or kidney cancer.

This clone was detected once. The J gene is TRBJ1-1, the V gene TRBV7-9, with 9 bases that match TRBD1. CDR1 and CDR2 from the germline V gene are SEHNR and FQNEAQ (reference sequence). V lost 5 bases to trimming and J lost 1 base; unmatched junction nucleotides: 8. This CDR3 contains 16 residues. Written as DNA, the CDR3 is TGTGCCAGCAGCCCGTACAGGGGGCTGACGAACACTGAAGCTTTCTTT. It is translated as CASSPYRGLTNTEAFF. The variable domain in full, with the rest retrieved from reference TRBV7-9 and TRBJ1-1, is DTGVSQNPRHKITKRGQNVTFRCDPISEHNRLYWYRQTLGQGPEFLTYFQNEAQLEKSRLLSDRFSAERPKGSFSTLEIQRTEQGDSAMYLCASSPYRGLTNTEAFFGQGTRLTVV.

The chain employs TRBV5-1 and TRBJ1-1; 7 bases line up with TRBD1. V lost 2 bases and J lost 1; bases outside the gene matches: 5. This CDR3 region has 15 residues. CDR1 and CDR2 (germline): SGHRS, YFSETQ. The DNA for the CDR3 is TGCGCCAGCAGCTTATCCCGGGACAGGAACACTGAAGCTTTCTTT. Its translation is CASSLSRDRNTEAFF.

This clone has a single count. The V gene is TRBV7-9, the J gene TRBJ1-2; D is uncertain. V dropped 3 bases and J dropped 7 bases, with 15 bases sitting between them. The germline gives CDR1 SEHNR, CDR2 FQNEAQ (reference sequence). The CDR3 has 14 residues. The CDR3, as DNA: TGTGCCAGCAGCTTTGAAGGGAGGGCCCCTGGCTACACCTTC. Residues: CASSFEGRAPGYTF.

The V gene is TRBV19, the J gene TRBJ1-2; TRBD1 matches at 9 bases. This CDR3 has 15 residues. V was pared by 4 bases and J by 6 bases, with 9 bases of the junction left unmatched. Germline lookup yields CDR1 LNHDA and CDR2 SQIVND (reference sequence). CDR3 in amino acids: CASSTHLTGGDGYTF. CDR3 coding DNA: TGTGCCAGTAGTACTCATCTGACAGGGGGGGATGGCTACACCTTC.

The CDR3, as DNA: TGCGCCAGCAGCGTACCACCCCAAGAGACCCAGTACTTC. Its protein product is CASSVPPQETQYF. This sequence joins TRBV5-1 and TRBJ2-5; no clear D. The CDR3 runs to 13 residues. Germline V gene lookup returns CDR1 SGHRS and CDR2 YFSETQ. Trimming pared 4 bases from V and 1 base from J, leaving 8 bases between.

The CDR3 region is CASSLVASTDTQYF. The CDR3 DNA reads as TGTGCCAGCAGCTTAGTTGCTAGCACAGATACGCAGTATTTT. V and J are TRBV7-8 and TRBJ2-3; D gene unclear. CDR1 is SGHVS and CDR2 is FQNEAQ in the germline V gene. The CDR3 extends over 14 amino acids. Trimming removed 1 base from V and 0 bases from J, with 5 bases in between. Filled out from reference TRBV7-8 and TRBJ2-3, the complete variable domain reads GAGVSQSPRYKVAKRGQDVALRCDPISGHVSLFWYQQALGQGPEFLTYFQNEAQLDKSGLPSDRFFAERPEGSVSTLKIQRTQQEDSAVYLCASSLVASTDTQYFGPGTRLTVL.

This chain uses TRBV2 with TRBJ2-1, with D possibly called TRBD1 or TRBD2 (5 bases each). The CDR3 extends over 16 amino acids. With 4 bases removed from V and 6 bases from J, the gap between germline ends came to 19 bases. Germline V lookup: CDR1 SNHLY, CDR2 FYNNEI. Here the CDR3 DNA reads TGTGCCAGCAGTGCGTCGGGACCGACCGGAGGCAATGAGCAGTTCTTC. Protein product: CASSASGPTGGNEQFF.

The gene calls are TRBV5-4 and TRBJ2-7; D is ambiguous. V was cut by 0 bases and J by 3 bases, with 7 bases left in between. CDR1 SGHNT and CDR2 YYREEE come from the germline V gene (reference sequence). This CDR3 comprises 13 residues. The CDR3 spells CASSLDTNYEQYF. The CDR3 coding sequence is TGTGCCAGCAGCTTGGACACCAACTACGAGCAGTACTTC.

In this sample, this clone turned up a few times. The V call is TRBV7-9, the J call TRBJ1-1; D gene uncertain. V was shortened by 1 base and J by 1 base, with 10 bases between the two germline ends. CDR3 length equals 15 residues. CDR1 SEHNR and CDR2 FQNEAQ come from the germline V gene (reference sequence). The CDR3 is CASSLGTSGNTEAFF. The CDR3 bases are TGTGCCAGCAGCTTAGGGACGTCAGGGAACACTGAAGCTTTCTTT.